The TCR beta chain under discussion was sequenced for a study of PD-L1 blockade in urothelial cancer. Study summary: From 2014, patients received atezolizumab, given as 1,200 mg intravenously every 3 weeks.

The repertoire was sequenced with immunoSEQ multiplex PCR; TCRdb's copy has only in-frame clones and lacks some. Of around 110,000 clones in the sample, 75% to 95% were seen once. The CDR3 is 15 residues long. Germline values: CDR1 SGDLS, CDR2 YYNGEE. V gave up 0 bases and J gave up 4 bases, with 11 bases separating them. This clone was detected a few times. As for time point: peripheral blood 6 weeks after treatment start. The rearrangement uses TRBV9 and TRBJ1-5; a weak D match, TRBD1 (6 bases). The TCR sequence derives from a man aged 55 to 69 with urothelial cancer. The sequencing used PBMCs, collected around atezolizumab (anti-PD-L1) treatment. In nucleotides, the CDR3 is TGTGCCAGCAGCGTAGATGAGGGGGATAATCAGCCCCAGCATTTT. Translated: CASSVDEGDNQPQHF.